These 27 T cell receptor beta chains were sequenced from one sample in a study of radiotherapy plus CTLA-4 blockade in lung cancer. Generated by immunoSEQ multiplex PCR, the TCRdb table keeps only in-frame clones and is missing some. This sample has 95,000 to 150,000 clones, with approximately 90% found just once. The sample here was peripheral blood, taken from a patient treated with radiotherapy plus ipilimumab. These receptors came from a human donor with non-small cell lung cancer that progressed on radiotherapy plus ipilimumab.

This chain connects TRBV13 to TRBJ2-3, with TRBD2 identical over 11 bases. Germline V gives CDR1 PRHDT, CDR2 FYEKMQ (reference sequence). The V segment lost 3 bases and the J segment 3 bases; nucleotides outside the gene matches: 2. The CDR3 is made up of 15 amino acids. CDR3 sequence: CASSFSGRGTDTQYF. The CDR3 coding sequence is TGTGCCAGCAGCTTTAGCGGGAGGGGGACAGATACGCAGTATTTT.

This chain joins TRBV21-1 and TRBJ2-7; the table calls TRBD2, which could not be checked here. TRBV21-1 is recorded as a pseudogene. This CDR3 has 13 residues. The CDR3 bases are TGTGCCAGCAGCAAACGTCCGGGGGGCGAGCAGTACTTC. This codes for CASSKRPGGEQYF.

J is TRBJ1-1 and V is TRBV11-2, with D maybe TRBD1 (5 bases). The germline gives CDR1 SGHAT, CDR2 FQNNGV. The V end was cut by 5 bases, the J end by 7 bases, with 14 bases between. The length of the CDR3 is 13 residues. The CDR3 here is CASSLDGGGEAFF. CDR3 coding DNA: TGTGCCAGCAGCCTGGATGGGGGGGGTGAAGCTTTCTTT.

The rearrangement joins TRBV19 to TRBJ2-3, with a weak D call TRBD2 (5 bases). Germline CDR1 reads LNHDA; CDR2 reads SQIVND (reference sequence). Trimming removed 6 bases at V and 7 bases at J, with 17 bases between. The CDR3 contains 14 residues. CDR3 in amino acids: CASRPSGSTNTQYF. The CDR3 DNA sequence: TGTGCCAGTAGGCCGTCGGGGAGTACGAATACGCAGTATTTT.

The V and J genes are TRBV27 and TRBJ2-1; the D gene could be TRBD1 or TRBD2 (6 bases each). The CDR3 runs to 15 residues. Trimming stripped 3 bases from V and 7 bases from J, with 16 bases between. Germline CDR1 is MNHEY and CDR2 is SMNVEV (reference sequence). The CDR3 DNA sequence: TGTGCCAGCAGTTTCGGGGGCCTTCCGGGGAATGAGCAGTTCTTC. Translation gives CASSFGGLPGNEQFF.

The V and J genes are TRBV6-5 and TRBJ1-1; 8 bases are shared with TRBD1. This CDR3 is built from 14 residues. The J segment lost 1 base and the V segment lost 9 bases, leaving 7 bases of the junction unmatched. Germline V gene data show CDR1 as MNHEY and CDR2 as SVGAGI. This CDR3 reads CASRQGTRNTEAFF. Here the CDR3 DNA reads TGTGCCAGTAGACAGGGGACCAGGAACACTGAAGCTTTCTTT.

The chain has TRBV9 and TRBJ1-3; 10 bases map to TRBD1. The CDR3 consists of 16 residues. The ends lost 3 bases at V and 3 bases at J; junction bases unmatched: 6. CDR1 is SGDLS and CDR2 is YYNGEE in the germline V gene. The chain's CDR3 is CASSARQGAYGNTIYF. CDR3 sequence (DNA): TGTGCCAGCAGCGCCCGACAGGGGGCTTATGGAAACACCATATATTTT. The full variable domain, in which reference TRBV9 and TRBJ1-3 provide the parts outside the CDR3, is DSGVTQTPKHLITATGQRVTLRCSPRSGDLSVYWYQQSLDQGLQFLIQYYNGEERAKGNILERFSAQQFPDLHSELNLSSLELGDSALYFCASSARQGAYGNTIYFGEGSWLTVV.

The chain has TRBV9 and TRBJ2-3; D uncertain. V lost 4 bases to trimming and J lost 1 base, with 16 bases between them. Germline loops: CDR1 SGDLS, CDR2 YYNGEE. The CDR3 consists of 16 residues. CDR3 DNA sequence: TGTGCCAGCAGCCCGAGACCCGGTAGGGGCACAGATACGCAGTATTTT. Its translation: CASSPRPGRGTDTQYF. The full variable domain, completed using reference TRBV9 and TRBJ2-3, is DSGVTQTPKHLITATGQRVTLRCSPRSGDLSVYWYQQSLDQGLQFLIQYYNGEERAKGNILERFSAQQFPDLHSELNLSSLELGDSALYFCASSPRPGRGTDTQYFGPGTRLTVL.

For the CDR3, the DNA is TGCGCCAGCAGCCAAGAATCCGGACAGGGACCCTACGAGCAGTACTTC. Protein: CASSQESGQGPYEQYF. V and J are TRBV4-1 and TRBJ2-7, with 8 bases identical to TRBD1. J gave up 2 bases and V 0 bases, and 6 bases lay outside the gene matches. Germline loops: CDR1 MGHRA, CDR2 YSYEKL. This CDR3 region has 16 residues.

The CDR3 here is CASSPDSSGNTIYF. CDR3 bases: TGCGCCAGCAGCCCAGACAGCTCTGGAAACACCATATATTTT. V gene TRBV5-1 combines with J gene TRBJ1-3; TRBD1 is a possible D gene (5 bases). This CDR3 is 14 amino acids long. From germline, CDR1 is SGHRS and CDR2 YFSETQ. The V gene lost 4 bases and the J gene lost 0 bases, with 8 bases spanning the gap.

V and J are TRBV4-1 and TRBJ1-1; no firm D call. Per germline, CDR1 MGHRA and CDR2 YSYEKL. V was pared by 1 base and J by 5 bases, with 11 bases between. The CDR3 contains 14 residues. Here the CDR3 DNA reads TGCGCCAGCAGCCAAGGGAGTTGGGATACTGAAGCTTTCTTT. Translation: CASSQGSWDTEAFF.

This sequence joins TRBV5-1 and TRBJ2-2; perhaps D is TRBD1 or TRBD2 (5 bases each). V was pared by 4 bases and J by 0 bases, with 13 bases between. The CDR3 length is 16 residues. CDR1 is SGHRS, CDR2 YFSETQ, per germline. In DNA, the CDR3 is TGCGCCAGCAGCATAACCGGGGCCTCGAACACCGGGGAGCTGTTTTTT. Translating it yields CASSITGASNTGELFF.

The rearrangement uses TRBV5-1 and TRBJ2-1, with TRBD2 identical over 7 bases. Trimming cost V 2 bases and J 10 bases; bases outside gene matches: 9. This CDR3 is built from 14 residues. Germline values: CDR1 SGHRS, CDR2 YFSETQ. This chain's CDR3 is CASSFREATWEQFF. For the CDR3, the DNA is TGCGCCAGCAGCTTTCGGGAGGCCACATGGGAGCAGTTCTTC.

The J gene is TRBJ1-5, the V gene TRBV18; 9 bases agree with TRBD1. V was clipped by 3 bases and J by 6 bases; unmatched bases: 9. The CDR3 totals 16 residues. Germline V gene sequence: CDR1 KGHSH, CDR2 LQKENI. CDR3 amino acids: CASSPTGQGPGQPQHF. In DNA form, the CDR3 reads TGTGCCAGCTCACCTACTGGACAGGGGCCCGGTCAGCCCCAGCATTTT.

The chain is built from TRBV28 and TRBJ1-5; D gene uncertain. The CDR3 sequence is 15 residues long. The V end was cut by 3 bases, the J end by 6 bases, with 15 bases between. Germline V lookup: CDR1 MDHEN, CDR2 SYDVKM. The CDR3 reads CASSLIESPSQPQHF. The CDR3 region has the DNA TGTGCCAGCAGTTTGATAGAGTCCCCTAGTCAGCCCCAGCATTTT.

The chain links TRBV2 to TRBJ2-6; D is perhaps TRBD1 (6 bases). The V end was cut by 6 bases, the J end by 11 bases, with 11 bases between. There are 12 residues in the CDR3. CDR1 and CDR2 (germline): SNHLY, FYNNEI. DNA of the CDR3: TGTGCCAGCAGGGACAGCGTCTACGTCCTGACTTTC. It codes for CASRDSVYVLTF.

The CDR3 protein is CASSRKTGTYEQYF. DNA for the CDR3: TGCGCCAGCAGCAGAAAGACAGGGACCTACGAGCAGTACTTC. The chain employs TRBV5-1 and TRBJ2-7; 7 bases align to TRBD1. V trimming: 4 bases; J trimming: 2 bases; junction bases outside the gene matches: 6. The CDR3 contains 14 residues. Germline V lookup: CDR1 SGHRS, CDR2 YFSETQ.

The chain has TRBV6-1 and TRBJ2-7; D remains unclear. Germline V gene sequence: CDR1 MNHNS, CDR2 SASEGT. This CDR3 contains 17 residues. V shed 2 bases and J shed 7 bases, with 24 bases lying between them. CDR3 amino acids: CASSENYRVLRPDEQYF. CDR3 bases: TGTGCCAGCAGTGAAAATTATAGGGTATTACGCCCCGATGAGCAGTACTTC.

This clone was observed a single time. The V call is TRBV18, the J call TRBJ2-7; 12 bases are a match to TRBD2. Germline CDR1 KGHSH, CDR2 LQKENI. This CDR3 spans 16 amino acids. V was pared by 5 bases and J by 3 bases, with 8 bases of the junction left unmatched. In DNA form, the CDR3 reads TGTGCCAGCTCAAGCGGACTAGCGGGATCCCTCTACGAGCAGTACTTC. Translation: CASSSGLAGSLYEQYF.

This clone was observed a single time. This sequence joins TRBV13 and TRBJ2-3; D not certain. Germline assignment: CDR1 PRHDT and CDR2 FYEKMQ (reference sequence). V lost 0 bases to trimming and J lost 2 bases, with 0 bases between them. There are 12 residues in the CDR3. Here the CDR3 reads CASSLGTDTQYF. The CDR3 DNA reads TGTGCCAGCAGCTTAGGCACAGATACGCAGTATTTT.

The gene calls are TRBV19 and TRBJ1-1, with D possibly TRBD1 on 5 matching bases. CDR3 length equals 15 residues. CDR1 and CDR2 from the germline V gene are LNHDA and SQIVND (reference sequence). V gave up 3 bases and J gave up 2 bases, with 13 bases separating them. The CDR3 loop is CASSILLTANTEAFF. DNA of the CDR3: TGTGCCAGTAGTATCTTATTGACAGCCAACACTGAAGCTTTCTTT.

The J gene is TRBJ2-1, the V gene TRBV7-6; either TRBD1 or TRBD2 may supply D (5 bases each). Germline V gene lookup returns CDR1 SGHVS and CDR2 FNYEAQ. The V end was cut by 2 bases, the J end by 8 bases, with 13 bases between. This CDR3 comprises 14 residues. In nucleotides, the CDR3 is TGTGCCAGCAGCTTAATCCGGGGCTCGGATGAGCAGTTCTTC. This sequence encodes CASSLIRGSDEQFF.

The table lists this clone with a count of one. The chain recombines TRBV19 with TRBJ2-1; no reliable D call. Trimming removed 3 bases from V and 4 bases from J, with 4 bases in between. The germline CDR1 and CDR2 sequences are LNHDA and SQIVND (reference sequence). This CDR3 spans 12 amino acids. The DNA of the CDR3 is TGTGCCAGTAGTATGGGTTACAATGAGCAGTTCTTC. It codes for CASSMGYNEQFF.

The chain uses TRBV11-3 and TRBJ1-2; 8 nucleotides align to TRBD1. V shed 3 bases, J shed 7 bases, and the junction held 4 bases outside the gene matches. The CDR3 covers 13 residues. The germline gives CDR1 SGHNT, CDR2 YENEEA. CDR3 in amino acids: CASSLGQAGGYTF. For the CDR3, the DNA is TGTGCCAGCAGCTTGGGACAGGCGGGTGGCTACACCTTC.

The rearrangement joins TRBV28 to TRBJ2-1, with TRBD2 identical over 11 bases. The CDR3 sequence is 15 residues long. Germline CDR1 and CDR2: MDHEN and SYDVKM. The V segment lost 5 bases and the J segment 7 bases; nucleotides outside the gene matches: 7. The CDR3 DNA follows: TGTGCCAGCAGTCCGCTGGGACTAGCGGAAAATGAGCAGTTCTTC. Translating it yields CASSPLGLAENEQFF.

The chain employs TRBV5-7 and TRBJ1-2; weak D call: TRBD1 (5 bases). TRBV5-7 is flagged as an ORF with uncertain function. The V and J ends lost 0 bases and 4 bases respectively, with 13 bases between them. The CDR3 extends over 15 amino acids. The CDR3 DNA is TGTGCCAGCAGCTTGGAAAGGGGCGAACTCTATGGCTACACCTTC. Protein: CASSLERGELYGYTF.

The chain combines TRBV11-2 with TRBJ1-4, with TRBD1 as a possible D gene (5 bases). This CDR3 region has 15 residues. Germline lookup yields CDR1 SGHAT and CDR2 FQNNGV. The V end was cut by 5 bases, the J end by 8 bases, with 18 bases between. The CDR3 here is CASSPSGREGEKLFF. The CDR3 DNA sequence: TGTGCCAGCAGCCCCTCTGGGAGGGAGGGGGAAAAACTGTTTTTT.